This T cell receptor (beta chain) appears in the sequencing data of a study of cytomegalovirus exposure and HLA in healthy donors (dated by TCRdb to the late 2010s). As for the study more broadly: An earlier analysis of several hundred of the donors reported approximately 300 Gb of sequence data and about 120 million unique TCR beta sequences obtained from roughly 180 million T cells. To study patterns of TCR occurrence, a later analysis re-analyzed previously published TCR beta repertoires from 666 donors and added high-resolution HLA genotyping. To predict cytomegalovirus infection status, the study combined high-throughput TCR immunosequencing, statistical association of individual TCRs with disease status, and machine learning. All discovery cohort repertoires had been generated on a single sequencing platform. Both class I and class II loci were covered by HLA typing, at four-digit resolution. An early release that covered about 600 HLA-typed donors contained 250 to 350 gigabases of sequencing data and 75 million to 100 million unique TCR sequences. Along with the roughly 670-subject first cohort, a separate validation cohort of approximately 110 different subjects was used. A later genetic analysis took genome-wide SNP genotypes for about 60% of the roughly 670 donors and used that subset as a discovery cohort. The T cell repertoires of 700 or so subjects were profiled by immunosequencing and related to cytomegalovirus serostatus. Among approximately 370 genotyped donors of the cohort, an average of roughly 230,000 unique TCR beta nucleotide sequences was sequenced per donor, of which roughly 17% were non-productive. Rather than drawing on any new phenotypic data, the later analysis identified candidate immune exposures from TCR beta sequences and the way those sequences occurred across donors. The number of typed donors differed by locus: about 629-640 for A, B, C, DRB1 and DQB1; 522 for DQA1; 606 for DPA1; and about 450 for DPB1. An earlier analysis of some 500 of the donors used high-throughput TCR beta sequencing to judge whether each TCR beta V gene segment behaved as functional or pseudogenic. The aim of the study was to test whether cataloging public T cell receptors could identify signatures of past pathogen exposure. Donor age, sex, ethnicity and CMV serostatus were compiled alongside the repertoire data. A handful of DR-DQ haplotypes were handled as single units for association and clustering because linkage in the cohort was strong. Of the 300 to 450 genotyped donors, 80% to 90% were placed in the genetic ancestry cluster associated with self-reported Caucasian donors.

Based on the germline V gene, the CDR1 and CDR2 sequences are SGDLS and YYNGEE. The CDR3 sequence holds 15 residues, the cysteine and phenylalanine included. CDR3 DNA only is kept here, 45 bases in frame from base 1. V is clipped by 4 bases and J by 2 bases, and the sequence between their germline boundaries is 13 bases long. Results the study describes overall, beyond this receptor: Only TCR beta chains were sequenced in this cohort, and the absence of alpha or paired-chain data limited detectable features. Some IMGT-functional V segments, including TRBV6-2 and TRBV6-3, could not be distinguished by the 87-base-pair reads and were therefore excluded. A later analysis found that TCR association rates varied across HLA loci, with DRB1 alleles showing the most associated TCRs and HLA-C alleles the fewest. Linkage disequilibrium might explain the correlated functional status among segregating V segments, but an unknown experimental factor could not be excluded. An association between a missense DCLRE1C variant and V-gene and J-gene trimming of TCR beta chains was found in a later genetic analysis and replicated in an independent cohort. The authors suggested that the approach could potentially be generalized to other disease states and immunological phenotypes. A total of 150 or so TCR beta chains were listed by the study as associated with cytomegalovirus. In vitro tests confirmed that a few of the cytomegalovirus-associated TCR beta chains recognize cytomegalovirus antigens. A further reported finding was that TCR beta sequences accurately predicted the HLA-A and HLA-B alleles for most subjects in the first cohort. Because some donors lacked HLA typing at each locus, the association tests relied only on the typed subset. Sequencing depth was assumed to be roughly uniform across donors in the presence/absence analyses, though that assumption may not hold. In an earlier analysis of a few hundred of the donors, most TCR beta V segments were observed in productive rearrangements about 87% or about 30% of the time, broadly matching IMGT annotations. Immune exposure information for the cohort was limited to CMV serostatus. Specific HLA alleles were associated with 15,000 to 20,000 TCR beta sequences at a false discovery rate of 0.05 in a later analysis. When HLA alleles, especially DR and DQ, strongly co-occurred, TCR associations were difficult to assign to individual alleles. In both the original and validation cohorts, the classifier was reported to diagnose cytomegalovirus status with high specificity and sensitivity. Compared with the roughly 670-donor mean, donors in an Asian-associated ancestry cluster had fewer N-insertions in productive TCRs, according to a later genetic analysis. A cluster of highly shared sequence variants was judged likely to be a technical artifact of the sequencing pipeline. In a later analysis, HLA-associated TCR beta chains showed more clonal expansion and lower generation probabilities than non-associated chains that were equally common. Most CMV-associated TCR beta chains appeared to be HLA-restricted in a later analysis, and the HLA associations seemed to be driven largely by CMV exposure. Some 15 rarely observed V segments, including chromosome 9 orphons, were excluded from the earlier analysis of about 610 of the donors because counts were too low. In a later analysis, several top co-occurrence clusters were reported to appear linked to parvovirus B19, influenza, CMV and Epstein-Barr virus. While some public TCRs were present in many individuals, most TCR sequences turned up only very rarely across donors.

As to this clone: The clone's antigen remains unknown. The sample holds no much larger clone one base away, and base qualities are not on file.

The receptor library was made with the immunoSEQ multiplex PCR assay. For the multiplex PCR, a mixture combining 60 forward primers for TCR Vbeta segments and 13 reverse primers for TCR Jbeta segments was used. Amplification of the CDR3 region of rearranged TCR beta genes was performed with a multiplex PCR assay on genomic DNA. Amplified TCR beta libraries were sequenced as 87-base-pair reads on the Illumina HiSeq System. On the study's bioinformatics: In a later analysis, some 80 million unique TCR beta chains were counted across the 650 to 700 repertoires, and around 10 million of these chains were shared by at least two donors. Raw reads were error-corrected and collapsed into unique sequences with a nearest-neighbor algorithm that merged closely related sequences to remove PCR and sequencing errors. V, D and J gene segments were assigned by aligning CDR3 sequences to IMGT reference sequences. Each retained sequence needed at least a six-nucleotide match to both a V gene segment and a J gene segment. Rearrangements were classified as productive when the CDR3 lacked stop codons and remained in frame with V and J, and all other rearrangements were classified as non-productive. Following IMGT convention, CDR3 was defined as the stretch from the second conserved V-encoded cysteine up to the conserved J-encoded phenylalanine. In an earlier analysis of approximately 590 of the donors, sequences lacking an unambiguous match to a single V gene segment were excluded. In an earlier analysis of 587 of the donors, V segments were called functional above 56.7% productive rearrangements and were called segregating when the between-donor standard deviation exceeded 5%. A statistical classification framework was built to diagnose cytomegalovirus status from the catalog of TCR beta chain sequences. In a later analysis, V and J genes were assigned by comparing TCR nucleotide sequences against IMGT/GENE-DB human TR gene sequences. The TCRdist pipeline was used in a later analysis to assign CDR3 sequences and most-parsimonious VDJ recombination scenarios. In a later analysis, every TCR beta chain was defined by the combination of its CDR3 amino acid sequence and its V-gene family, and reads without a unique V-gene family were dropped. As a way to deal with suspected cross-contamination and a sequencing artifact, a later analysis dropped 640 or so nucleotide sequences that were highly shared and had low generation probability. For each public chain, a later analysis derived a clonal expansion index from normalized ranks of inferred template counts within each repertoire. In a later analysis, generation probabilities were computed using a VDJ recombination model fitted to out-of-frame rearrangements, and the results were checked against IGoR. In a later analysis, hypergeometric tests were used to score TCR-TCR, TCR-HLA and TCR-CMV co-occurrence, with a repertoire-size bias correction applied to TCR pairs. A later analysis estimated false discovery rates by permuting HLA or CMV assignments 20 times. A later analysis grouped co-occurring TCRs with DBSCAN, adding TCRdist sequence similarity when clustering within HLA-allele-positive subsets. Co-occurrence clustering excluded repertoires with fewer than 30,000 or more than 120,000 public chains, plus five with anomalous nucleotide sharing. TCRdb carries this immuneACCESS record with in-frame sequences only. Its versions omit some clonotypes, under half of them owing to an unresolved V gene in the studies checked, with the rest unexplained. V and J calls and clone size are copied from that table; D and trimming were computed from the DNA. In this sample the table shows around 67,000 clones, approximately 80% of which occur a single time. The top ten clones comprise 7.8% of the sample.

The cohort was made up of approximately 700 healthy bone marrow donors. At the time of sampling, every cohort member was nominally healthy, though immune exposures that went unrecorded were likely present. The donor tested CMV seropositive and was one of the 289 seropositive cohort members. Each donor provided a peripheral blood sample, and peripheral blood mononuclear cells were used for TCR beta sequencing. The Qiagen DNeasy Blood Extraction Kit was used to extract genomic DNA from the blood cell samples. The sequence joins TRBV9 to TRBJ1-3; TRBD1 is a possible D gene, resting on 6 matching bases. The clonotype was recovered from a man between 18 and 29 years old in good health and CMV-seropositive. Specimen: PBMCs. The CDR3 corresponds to CASSPLWGPGNTIYF. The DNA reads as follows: TGTGCCAGCAGCCCTTTATGGGGGCCTGGAAACACCATATATTTT.